This TCR beta chain appears in the sequencing data of a study of vaccination and CD4 T cells after COVID-19. To note about this clonotype: Its antigen is still unknown.

CD4+ T cells that had been cultured provided DNA sequenced with the Oncomine TCR Beta short-read assay. MiXCR was run by TCRdb on the PCR reads, yielding one entry per CDR3 protein. The sample includes more than 15,000 distinct CDR3 sequences, roughly two fifths of them seen just once. Treatment described: roughly nine-day PBMC culture with coronavirus spike peptide pools or control peptides (ViraFEST assay). The cultures had half their medium swapped for fresh IL-2 medium on days 3 and 7. Looked up from germline, CDR1 is LNHNV and CDR2 is YYDKDF (reference sequence). The CDR3 contains 18 residues. After removal of 0 bases from V and 2 bases from J, the junction contained 4 bases not matched to a gene.

J is TRBJ2-3 and V is TRBV15, with 14 bases matching TRBD2. Sample: CD4+ T cells from blood, cultured in vitro, taken before SARS-CoV-2 vaccination. This clonotype was sampled from a human donor who had recovered from COVID-19. The CDR3 nucleotides are TGTGCCACCAGCAGAGATACGGGACTAGCGGGAGTCACAGATACGCAGTATTTT. Residues: CATSRDTGLAGVTDTQYF.